These T cell receptor beta chains were read from a single sample in a study of CD8+CD57+ T cells in acquired aplastic anemia. In TCRdb, the reads were re-called with MiXCR into one record per CDR3 protein. The table shows a few hundred thousand distinct CDR3 sequences, with 65% to 75% occurring only once. The sequenced material came from sorted CD4+, CD8+, or CD8+CD57+ T cells (not recorded which) from PBMCs. The receptors originated from a human donor in good health, serving as a control. CDR3s include the opening cysteine and the closing phenylalanine or tryptophan. The D gene is left open where the match is weak. The size of a clone is reported for some rows only, either as once, few or many, or as a class for expanded clones.

d_call clone_size j_call v_call cdr3_nt cdr3_aa
- many TRBJ1-4 TRBV10-3 TGTGCCACCCGTGAGGCGGCAGCTAATGAAAAACTGTTTTTT CATREAAANEKLFF
- - TRBJ2-6 TRBV24-1 TGTGCCACCAGTGGTTTTTCTGGGGCCAACGTCCTGACTTTC CATSGFSGANVLTF
- few TRBJ1-1 TRBV4-3 TGCGCCAGCAGCCAGGATTTGGACACTGAAGCTTTCTTT CASSQDLDTEAFF
- - TRBJ2-7 TRBV5-1 TGCGCCACCAGCAGAGAGCTGGAGGGATACGAGCAGTACTTC CATSRELEGYEQYF
- once TRBJ1-5 TRBV12-5 TGTGCTAGTAGCACCCAGGGAGGGGATCAGCCCCAGCATTTT CASSTQGGDQPQHF
- - TRBJ1-2 TRBV25-1 TGTGCCAGCAGCAGGGGTCCGGGCTATGGCTACACCTTC CASSRGPGYGYTF
TRBD2 - TRBJ2-7 TRBV10-3 TGTGCCACCAGTACGACTAGCGGGGGTGCCACCTACGAGCAGTACTTC CATSTTSGGATYEQYF
- - TRBJ1-1 TRBV7-6 TGTGCCAGCAGCCCAGCTAAGGGCGGGACTGAAGCATTCTTT CASSPAKGGTEAFF
- - TRBJ1-1 TRBV7-9 TGTGCCAGCAGCTTACACAGGGAAGGCACTGAAGCTTTCTTT CASSLHREGTEAFF
- many TRBJ2-5 TRBV29-1 TGCAGCGCCCGCCAGGGTTCAGAGACCCAGTACTTC CSARQGSETQYF
- - TRBJ1-1 TRBV12-3/TRBV12-4 TGCGCCAGCAGCTCTAGGGACCAGATGAACACTGAAGCTTTCTTT CASSSRDQMNTEAFF
- - TRBJ2-7 TRBV19 TGTGCCAGTAGTCTCCATGAAGCAGGCGAGCAGTACTTC CASSLHEAGEQYF
TRBD1 - TRBJ2-1 TRBV7-3 TGTGCCAGCAGCGCCCGGGACAGGGGTTACAATGAGCAGTTCTTC CASSARDRGYNEQFF
- many TRBJ2-1 TRBV20-1 TGCAGTGCTAGAGATGAAAGCTTCCGTGAGCAGTTCTTC CSARDESFREQFF
- - TRBJ2-2 TRBV5-6 TGTGCCAGCAGCTCCGGATTCGGGGAGCTGTTTTTT CASSSGFGELFF
TRBD1 many TRBJ2-1 TRBV6-5 TGTGCCAGCAGCCCATCCGACAGGGGGCGCGCGGATGAGCAGTTCTTC CASSPSDRGRADEQFF
- - TRBJ2-2 TRBV7-6 TGTGCCAGCAGGGAACAGGGGAGGCATTCCGCCCTCCACTTTTTT CASREQGRHSALHFF
TRBD1 - TRBJ1-3 TRBV5-1 TGCGCCAGCAGCTGGGCCGGGACAGGGTCCTTTGGAAACACCATATATTTT CASSWAGTGSFGNTIYF
- - TRBJ1-6 TRBV6-5 TGTGCCAGCAGAACTAAGCGCTCCTATAATTCACCCCTCCACTTT CASRTKRSYNSPLHF
- - TRBJ2-3 TRBV29-1 TGCAGCGTTGAATCGGGGGCAGATACGCAGTATTTT CSVESGADTQYF
TRBD1 - TRBJ2-5 TRBV27 TGTGCCAGCAGCAAAGACAGGGGGCGGAAGACCCAGTACTTC CASSKDRGRKTQYF
TRBD1 - TRBJ2-5 TRBV10-3 TGTGCCATCAGTGATCCGGGACAGGGTGCCGGGGAGACCCAGTACTTC CAISDPGQGAGETQYF
- few TRBJ1-1 TRBV25-1 TGTGCCAGCAGTGAATTTGAAGAAACTTTCTTT CASSEFEETFF
TRBD1 once TRBJ1-2 TRBV7-3 TGCGCCAGCAGGGGGGATACCGGGACAGGGGTTTCTGGGTACACCTTC CASRGDTGTGVSGYTF
- once TRBJ2-7 TRBV7-9 TGTGCCAGCAGCCCCGAGCAGTACTTC CASSPEQYF
- - TRBJ2-7 TRBV20-1 TGCAGTGCACAGGACCAAGAGACACAGCAGTACTTC CSAQDQETQQYF
- - TRBJ1-2 TRBV12-3/TRBV12-4 TGTGCCAGCAGTTTATCAAATGGCTACACCTTC CASSLSNGYTF
TRBD2 once TRBJ2-1 TRBV29-1 TGCAGCGTCGTGGGCGGGGGGGACAATGAGCAGTTCTTC CSVVGGGDNEQFF
- - TRBJ2-7 TRBV7-2 TGTGCCAGCAGCTTAGCGCACAGTGCCTACGAGCAGTACTTC CASSLAHSAYEQYF
TRBD1 many TRBJ1-2 TRBV5-1 TGCGCCAGCAGCGGGGGACAGGGGGGGGATGGCTACACCTTC CASSGGQGGDGYTF